What follows are 30 T cell receptor beta chains derived from one specimen sequenced in a study of CD8+CD57+ T cells in acquired aplastic anemia. Whoever was chosen for sequencing had shown CD8+CD57+ cell expansion by flow cytometry. Genomic DNA, serving as template, underwent TCR beta VDJ and CDR3 profiling. Using its own MiXCR run on the reads, TCRdb lists one record per CDR3 protein. The sample lists 150,000 to 200,000 distinct CDR3 sequences; around 50% were seen once. Sequencing input: sorted CD4+, CD8+, or CD8+CD57+ T cells (not recorded which) from PBMCs. The receptors come from a human donor with aplastic anemia.

This chain links TRBV27 with TRBJ2-7, with 10 bases aligning to TRBD2. V was pared by 3 bases and J by 4 bases, with 6 bases of the junction left unmatched. Germline V gene data show CDR1 as MNHEY and CDR2 as SMNVEV (reference sequence). The CDR3 has 15 residues. The CDR3 spells CASSLLAGVWYEQYF. CDR3 bases: TGTGCCAGCAGTTTGCTAGCGGGAGTCTGGTACGAGCAGTACTTC.

This clonotype was found many times. This sequence joins TRBV19 and TRBJ2-3, with D hard to call. V gave up 6 bases and J gave up 2 bases, with 9 bases separating them. Germline lookup yields CDR1 LNHDA and CDR2 SQIVND (reference sequence). CDR3 size: 13 residues. The CDR3 DNA follows: TGTGCCAGTAGCAGTAGTTACACAGATACGCAGTATTTT. It translates to CASSSSYTDTQYF.

There are a few counts of this clonotype. The J gene is TRBJ1-5, the V gene TRBV19; D ambiguous. The CDR3 is 12 residues long. CDR1 LNHDA and CDR2 SQIVND come from the germline V gene (reference sequence). V was clipped by 5 bases and J by 6 bases, with 8 bases between them. The CDR3 region is CASSLLGQPQHF. For the CDR3, the DNA is TGTGCCAGTAGTCTTCTTGGTCAGCCCCAGCATTTT.

This clonotype was counted at least ten times. The chain combines TRBV24-1 with TRBJ2-5, with D possibly being TRBD1 or TRBD2 (6 bases each). The germline V gene has CDR1 KGHDR and CDR2 SFDVKD. The CDR3 runs to 14 residues. CDR3: CAGLGGRDQETQYF. The DNA for the CDR3 is TGTGCGGGGCTCGGGGGCCGTGACCAAGAGACCCAGTACTTC.

This clonotype has a handful of counts. A read error is possible here, since a much larger clone lies one base away. The chain carries TRBV7-3 and TRBJ1-1; D call uncertain. The V and J ends lost 1 base and 6 bases respectively, with 9 bases between them. CDR3 length: 13 amino acids. Germline lookup yields CDR1 SGHTA and CDR2 FQGTGA. Here the CDR3 reads CASSLRGMAEAFF. The CDR3 DNA is TGTGCCAGCAGCTTAAGGGGTATGGCTGAAGCTTTCTTT.

The chain couples TRBV7-9 to TRBJ1-6, with 8 bases fitting TRBD1. Losses at the gene ends were 4 bases for V and 10 bases for J; bases not matched to a gene: 6. The CDR3 consists of 14 residues. Germline V gives CDR1 SEHNR, CDR2 FQNEAQ (reference sequence). CDR3 sequence reads: CASSSGGAHSPLHF. CDR3 sequence (DNA): TGTGCCAGCAGCTCAGGGGGCGCGCACTCACCCCTCCACTTT.

This chain links TRBV9 with TRBJ2-1; 14 nucleotides line up with TRBD2. Germline V gene sequence: CDR1 SGDLS, CDR2 YYNGEE. The CDR3 totals 17 residues. The junction had 1 base not matched to a gene; V was cut back by 2 bases and J by 0 bases. Here the CDR3 reads CASSVGTSGSSYNEQFF. The CDR3, as DNA: TGTGCCAGCAGCGTTGGGACTAGCGGGAGCTCCTACAATGAGCAGTTCTTC.

This clonotype has a count of ten or more. V gene TRBV2 combines with J gene TRBJ2-1; D assignment may be TRBD1 or TRBD2 (6 bases each). The CDR3 runs to 14 residues. Trimming removed 1 base at V and 6 bases at J, with 10 bases between. Germline V CDR1 and CDR2: SNHLY, FYNNEI. CDR3 DNA sequence: TGTGCCAGCAGTGAAGTCGGGGGCCCCAATGAGCAGTTCTTC. Its protein is CASSEVGGPNEQFF. Full variable domain (remainder filled in from reference TRBV2 and TRBJ2-1): EPEVTQTPSHQVTQMGQEVILRCVPISNHLYFYWYRQILGQKVEFLVSFYNNEISEKSEIFDDQFSVERPDGSNFTLKIRSTKLEDSAMYFCASSEVGGPNEQFFGPGTRLTVL.

J is TRBJ1-5 and V is TRBV19; tentatively, D is TRBD1 (6 bases). The CDR3 length is 17 residues. V dropped 8 bases and J dropped 6 bases, with 26 bases sitting between them. Looked up from germline, CDR1 is LNHDA and CDR2 is SQIVND (reference sequence). As DNA, the CDR3 is TGTGCCAGTCACTCCGGTAACAGGGAAGGTTGGGGTCAGCCCCAGCATTTT. This encodes CASHSGNREGWGQPQHF.

The sample holds many counts of this clonotype. The rearrangement links TRBV10-2 to TRBJ1-2; perhaps TRBD1 as D (5 bases). The CDR3 totals 14 residues. Per the germline V gene, CDR1 is WSHSY and CDR2 is SAAADI. V was shortened by 2 bases and J by 5 bases, with 12 bases between the two germline ends. The CDR3 sequence is CASSEGPRQYGYTF. For the CDR3, the DNA is TGCGCCAGCAGTGAGGGGCCAAGACAGTATGGCTACACCTTC.

This rearrangement joins TRBV5-4 to TRBJ2-5; no firm D call. V lost 2 bases, J lost 1 base, and 9 bases lay in between. From germline, CDR1 is SGHNT and CDR2 YYREEE (reference sequence). CDR3 length: 14 residues. This CDR3 is CASSLTGLQETQYF. The CDR3 DNA is TGTGCCAGCAGCTTAACGGGCCTCCAAGAGACCCAGTACTTC.

This clonotype was seen only a few times. This rearrangement joins TRBV6-5 to TRBJ1-2, with D tentatively TRBD1 (6 bases). In germline, CDR1 is MNHEY, CDR2 SVGAGI. The CDR3 extends over 15 amino acids. V was shortened by 2 bases and J by 4 bases, with 14 bases between the two germline ends. In DNA form, the CDR3 reads TGTGCCAGCAGTTACGGGGGGGCGAATGGCTATGGCTACACCTTC. This encodes CASSYGGANGYGYTF.

The chain has TRBV9 and TRBJ2-2; D perhaps matches TRBD1 (6 bases). Trimming took 6 bases from V and 6 from J, leaving 15 bases between them. CDR3 length: 14 residues. The germline CDR1 and CDR2 sequences are SGDLS and YYNGEE. The DNA of the CDR3 is TGTGCCAGCACCATAGCGTCAGGGGCCGGGGAGCTGTTTTTT. Amino acid sequence: CASTIASGAGELFF.

This clonotype was observed a few times. CDR3 nucleotides: TGTGCCAGCAGCTTAGGACAGCTCTATGGCTACACCTTC. Its translation: CASSLGQLYGYTF. The rearrangement links TRBV7-2 to TRBJ1-2, with D possibly TRBD1 on 5 matching bases. The CDR3 runs to 13 residues. Trimming took off 1 base at V and 4 bases at J, with 7 bases between the two ends. Germline lookup yields CDR1 SGHTA and CDR2 FQGNSA.

This clonotype was picked up many times. The chain couples TRBV4-3 to TRBJ2-1; 9 bases align to TRBD2. CDR1 is LGHNA, CDR2 YSLEER, per germline. The CDR3 loop spans 16 amino acids. Losses at the gene ends were 1 base for V and 8 bases for J; bases not matched to a gene: 9. CDR3 sequence (DNA): TGCGCCAGCAGCCAAGTAGGCGCTAGCGGGGCCCATGAGCAGTTCTTC. Protein product: CASSQVGASGAHEQFF.

A few counts support this clonotype. The gene calls are TRBV12-3 or TRBV12-4 and TRBJ1-2, with D possibly TRBD1 on 5 matching bases. This CDR3 is built from 16 residues. Trimming left V 3 bases short and J 1 base short, with 15 bases between. The CDR3, as DNA: TGTGCCAGCAGTTTTGACCAGGAGCAGGGTAACTATGGCTACACCTTC. It codes for CASSFDQEQGNYGYTF.

The chain recombines TRBV24-1 with TRBJ2-3; possibly TRBD2 for D (7 bases). Germline assignment: CDR1 KGHDR and CDR2 SFDVKD. The CDR3 loop spans 17 amino acids. V was clipped by 12 bases and J by 0 bases, with 24 bases between them. CDR3 sequence: CASRGVAGGSSTDTQYF. Here the CDR3 DNA reads TGTGCCTCGAGGGGGGTAGCGGGCGGTTCTAGCACAGATACGCAGTATTTT.

CDR3 in amino acids: CSVGGHIRTDTQYF. CDR3 coding DNA: TGCAGCGTTGGAGGACATATCAGAACAGATACGCAGTATTTT. The V gene is TRBV29-1, the J gene TRBJ2-3, with D possibly TRBD1 on 5 matching bases. Trimming took 4 bases from V and 3 from J, leaving 14 bases between them. CDR3 length: 14 amino acids. CDR1 SQVTM and CDR2 ANQGSEA come from the germline V gene.

In the case of this clonotype: Being one base from a much bigger clone, this may be a read error. The V gene is TRBV5-5, the J gene TRBJ1-1; the match to TRBD1 covers 9 bases. J gave up 4 bases and V 3 bases, and 7 bases lay outside the gene matches. Germline V CDR1 and CDR2: SGHKS, YYEKEE (reference sequence). This CDR3 is built from 15 residues. The CDR3 region is CASSSTGGYSTEAFF. The CDR3 coding sequence is TGTGCCAGCAGCTCCACAGGGGGCTATAGCACTGAAGCTTTCTTT.

The V and J genes are TRBV20-1 and TRBJ2-7; 9 nucleotides match TRBD1. There are 15 residues in the CDR3. Germline V lookup: CDR1 DFQATT, CDR2 SNEGSKA (reference sequence). V was pared by 2 bases and J by 5 bases, with 10 bases of the junction left unmatched. Written as DNA, the CDR3 is TGCAGTGCTAGACTTACCGGGACAGGGAGCCACGAGCAGTACTTC. It translates to CSARLTGTGSHEQYF.

The chain carries TRBV2 and TRBJ2-1; TRBD2 matches at 7 bases. Per the germline V gene, CDR1 is SNHLY and CDR2 is FYNNEI. CDR3 size: 15 residues. The junction had 7 bases not matched to a gene; V was cut back by 6 bases and J by 2 bases. In DNA, the CDR3 is TGTGCCAGCAGGCCCGGGACTACTCCCTACAATGAGCAGTTCTTC. This sequence encodes CASRPGTTPYNEQFF.

J is TRBJ2-2 and V is TRBV6-5; 7 nucleotides agree with TRBD1. The CDR3 has 17 amino acids. Trimming took 2 bases from V and 3 from J; bases not matched to a gene: 9. The V gene's germline CDR1 is MNHEY and CDR2 SVGAGI. CDR3 DNA sequence: TGTGCCAGCAGTTACAGGGGGCACAGGAGATACACCGGGGAGCTGTTTTTT. As protein: CASSYRGHRRYTGELFF.

This sequence joins TRBV12-3 or TRBV12-4 and TRBJ2-2; 8 bases are shared with TRBD1. The CDR3 runs to 15 residues. Trimming removed 9 bases from V and 2 bases from J; junction bases left unmatched: 8. CDR3 bases: TGTGCCAGTTCTGGGGGACAGGCCAACACCGGGGAGCTGTTTTTT. This encodes CASSGGQANTGELFF.

The chain carries TRBV10-2 and TRBJ2-7, with D uncertain. V was shortened by 2 bases and J by 5 bases, with 10 bases between the two germline ends. The CDR3 spans 13 residues. The V gene's germline CDR1 is WSHSY and CDR2 SAAADI. The CDR3, as DNA: TGCGCCAGCAGTGAGGCCGATTGGGACGAGCAGTACTTC. Encoded protein: CASSEADWDEQYF.

This clonotype has only a few counts. V and J are TRBV10-3 and TRBJ1-2; 9 bases are shared with TRBD1. Germline CDR1 and CDR2: ENHRY and SYGVKD. V trimming: 3 bases; J trimming: 4 bases; junction bases outside the gene matches: 6. The CDR3 is made up of 15 amino acids. The DNA of the CDR3 is TGTGCCATCAGTGACTACAGGGGGCAGGGCTATGGCTACACCTTC. Its translation is CAISDYRGQGYGYTF.

This clonotype was detected ten times or more. This sequence joins TRBV20-1 and TRBJ2-3; 12 bases align to TRBD2. This CDR3 is 15 amino acids long. CDR1 is DFQATT, CDR2 SNEGSKA, per germline (reference sequence). V lost 3 bases and J lost 1; bases outside the gene matches: 2. CDR3 residues: CSASRTSGGTDTQYF. As DNA, the CDR3 is TGCAGTGCTAGCCGGACTAGCGGGGGCACAGATACGCAGTATTTT.

Notes on this clonotype: As the CDR3 is not closed by the conserved phenylalanine or tryptophan, this likely results from a read error. The J gene is TRBJ2-1, the V gene TRBV24-1, with TRBD1 as a possible D gene (6 bases). The germline CDR1 and CDR2 sequences are KGHDR and SFDVKD. V was clipped by 4 bases and J by 10 bases, with 13 bases between them. The CDR3 extends over 13 amino acids. In nucleotides, the CDR3 is TGTGCCACCAGTGAAGCACAGGGCATCGAGCAGTTCTCC. Amino acids: CATSEAQGIEQFS.

This clonotype was detected many times. The chain couples TRBV5-5 to TRBJ2-7; D may be TRBD1 or TRBD2 (6 bases each). Per germline, CDR1 SGHKS and CDR2 YYEKEE (reference sequence). CDR3 length: 16 amino acids. V lost 0 bases and J lost 8, with 21 bases in between. For the CDR3, the DNA is TGTGCCAGCAGCTTGGCCCCCGGGGGCAGGGGTGACAAGCAGTACTTC. This sequence encodes CASSLAPGGRGDKQYF.

This clonotype showed up many times. The chain joins TRBV7-8 to TRBJ2-3, with 10 bases matching TRBD2. V was pared by 5 bases and J by 5 bases, with 13 bases of the junction left unmatched. The germline V gene encodes CDR1 SGHVS and CDR2 FQNEAQ. This CDR3 is 17 amino acids long. CDR3 sequence: CASSLSLRASGGDTQYF. CDR3 coding DNA: TGTGCCAGCAGCCTCTCCCTTAGGGCTAGCGGGGGAGATACGCAGTATTTT.

Concerning this clonotype: Since a much larger clone is just one base distant, this may be a read error. The V call is TRBV5-4, the J call TRBJ1-1; no clear D gene. The CDR3 loop spans 14 amino acids. In germline, CDR1 is SGHNT, CDR2 YYREEE (reference sequence). The CDR3 loop reads CASSLEVLNTDAFF. The CDR3, as DNA: TGTGCCAGCAGCTTGGAGGTATTGAACACTGATGCTTTCTTT.